The TCR beta chain under discussion was sequenced for a study of neurological immune-mediated disorders. A 10-nucleotide random UMI tagged transcripts in template-switch 5'RACE cDNA synthesis. TCRdb analysed the 5' RACE reads with MiXCR anew, one entry per CDR3 protein. The data show under 35,000 distinct CDR3 sequences, approximately 1.4% seen once. The CDR3 consists of 14 residues. The ends were cut back, 2 bases at V and 2 bases at J, with 9 bases in the middle. CDR1 MNHEY and CDR2 SMNVEV come from the germline V gene (reference sequence). Unsorted libraries were prepared from 2 million PBMCs held at -80 C. This clonotype has at least ten counts.

Sequencing was done on a sample of PBMCs. The clonotype was recovered from a woman in her 30s with multiple sclerosis. This rearrangement joins TRBV27 to TRBJ1-1, with D possibly being TRBD1 (5 bases). The CDR3 here is CASSLVGGNTEAFF. DNA for the CDR3: TGTGCCAGCAGTTTAGTGGGGGGAAACACTGAAGCTTTCTTT.